The 28 T cell receptor beta chains below come from one sample, sequenced in a study of blood T cell repertoires in COVID-19. Clones were read by immunoSEQ multiplex PCR, and TCRdb kept only the in-frame ones, dropping some. Of nearly 250,000 clones in the sample, around 90% were seen once. Material for sequencing was PBMCs or T cells enriched from blood (not recorded which). These receptor sequences come from a middle-aged man who had been exposed to COVID-19.

J is TRBJ1-2 and V is TRBV7-3, with a weak D call TRBD1 (6 bases). V lost 5 bases and J 7 bases, leaving 14 bases between the germline ends. The CDR3 extends over 13 amino acids. Germline CDR1 and CDR2: SGHTA and FQGTGA. The CDR3 loop is CASSHATGIGYTF. The CDR3 nucleotides read TGTGCCAGCAGCCACGCCACAGGGATTGGCTACACCTTC.

This clone appeared once. Germline and junction disagree at one end, which may indicate a read error. The chain couples TRBV6-5 to TRBJ2-1; 8 positions agree with TRBD1. CDR1 and CDR2 (germline): MNHEY, SVGAGI. This CDR3 is built from 13 residues. CDR3 in amino acids: CASSPSLGQGTIF. In nucleotides, the CDR3 is TGTGCCAGCAGTCCTAGCCTCGGACAGGGCACCATCTTC.

This clone was seen just once. The V call is TRBV6-5, the J call TRBJ2-1, with TRBD2 as a possible D gene (5 bases). Germline V lookup: CDR1 MNHEY, CDR2 SVGAGI. This CDR3 contains 15 residues. V was trimmed by 4 bases and J by 0 bases, leaving 10 bases between them. The CDR3 DNA sequence: TGTGCCAGCAGTTCCCAGCGGATCTCCTACAATGAGCAGTTCTTC. Residues: CASSSQRISYNEQFF.

This chain uses TRBV5-4 with TRBJ1-6; D may be TRBD1 (6 bases). Germline V gene lookup returns CDR1 SGHNT and CDR2 YYREEE (reference sequence). Trimming took off 4 bases at V and 9 bases at J, with 14 bases between the two ends. CDR3 length: 14 residues. In DNA form, the CDR3 reads TGTGCCAGCAGCCCCGCGGGGGCTGGTTCACCCCTCCACTTT. Residues: CASSPAGAGSPLHF. Drawing the rest from reference TRBV5-4 and TRBJ1-6, the complete variable domain is ETGVTQSPTHLIKTRGQQVTLRCSSQSGHNTVSWYQQALGQGPQFIFQYYREEENGRGNFPPRFSGLQFPNYSSELNVNALELDDSALYLCASSPAGAGSPLHFGNGTRLTVT.

This chain joins TRBV12-2 and TRBJ2-1; the DNA was not used to check the table's D call, TRBD2. TRBV12-2 is an annotated pseudogene. The CDR3 is made up of 16 amino acids. The CDR3: CASRLALAGGPGRQFF. Written as DNA, the CDR3 is TGTGCAAGTCGCTTAGCGTTAGCGGGAGGGCCCGGTAGGCAGTTCTTC.

The chain combines TRBV28 with TRBJ2-7; D is perhaps TRBD1 (6 bases). The CDR3 covers 12 residues. The V gene lost 5 bases and the J gene lost 7 bases, with 12 bases spanning the gap. Germline CDR1 reads MDHEN; CDR2 reads SYDVKM. CDR3 nucleotide sequence: TGTGCCAGCAGTAAGACTACAGGGGAGCAGTACTTC. The encoded protein is CASSKTTGEQYF. The full variable domain, rest sourced from reference TRBV28 and TRBJ2-7, is DVKVTQSSRYLVKRTGEKVFLECVQDMDHENMFWYRQDPGLGLRLIYFSYDVKMKEKGDIPEGYSVSREKKERFSLILESASTNQTSMYLCASSKTTGEQYFGPGTRLTVT.

J is TRBJ1-4 and V is TRBV10-3; 7 nucleotides align to TRBD1. Germline CDR1 ENHRY, CDR2 SYGVKD. Unmatched junction bases numbered 4, after V lost 6 bases and J lost 6 bases. This CDR3 has 13 residues. In DNA, the CDR3 is TGTGCCATCAGCGGACAGGAGTATGAAAAACTGTTTTTT. It codes for CAISGQEYEKLFF.

The genes are TRBV5-1 and TRBJ2-1; 7 bases line up with TRBD2. V shed 0 bases and J 5 bases; nucleotides not matched to a gene: 5. The CDR3 loop spans 15 amino acids. The V gene's germline CDR1 is SGHRS and CDR2 YFSETQ. In DNA, the CDR3 is TGCGCCAGCAGCTTGGCGGCGGGAGAGAACAATGAGCAGTTCTTC. The encoded protein is CASSLAAGENNEQFF.

The chain employs TRBV29-1 and TRBJ1-1, with D maybe TRBD1 (5 bases). The CDR3 is 12 amino acids. The V and J ends lost 7 bases and 6 bases respectively, with 15 bases between them. CDR1 is SQVTM and CDR2 is ANQGSEA in the germline V gene. The CDR3 coding sequence is TGCAGCGCTTCAGGGTCGGGTGCTGAAGCTTTCTTT. Its protein is CSASGSGAEAFF.

This chain uses TRBV29-1 with TRBJ1-1; tentative D call: TRBD1 (6 bases). Germline V CDR1 and CDR2: SQVTM, ANQGSEA. Trimming pared 7 bases from V and 0 bases from J, leaving 18 bases between. The length of the CDR3 is 15 residues. DNA for the CDR3: TGCAGCGCCGGGGACAACTTATTCATGAACACTGAAGCTTTCTTT. Amino acids: CSAGDNLFMNTEAFF.

The chain uses TRBV28 and TRBJ1-1; D is perhaps TRBD1 (5 bases). The CDR3 is made up of 14 amino acids. V was cut by 5 bases and J by 4 bases, with 14 bases left in between. From germline, CDR1 is MDHEN and CDR2 SYDVKM. Written as DNA, the CDR3 is TGTGCCAGCAGTCTCCTTTCCGACAGCACTGAAGCTTTCTTT. Protein product: CASSLLSDSTEAFF.

The chain links TRBV5-3 to TRBJ2-4; possibly TRBD1 for D (5 bases). TRBV5-3 is identified as an open reading frame with a role that is uncertain. Trimming removed 2 bases at V and 1 base at J, with 7 bases between. This CDR3 region has 14 residues. CDR3 in DNA: TGTGCCAGAAGCTTCGCAGGGGCCAAAAACATTCAGTACTTC. Amino acid sequence: CARSFAGAKNIQYF.

V and J are TRBV5-5 and TRBJ1-5, with TRBD1 matching over 7 bases. The germline V gene has CDR1 SGHKS and CDR2 YYEKEE (reference sequence). This CDR3 spans 16 amino acids. J gave up 2 bases and V 2 bases, and 7 bases lay outside the gene matches. CDR3 nucleotide sequence: TGTGCCAGCAGCTTACATACAGGGGACGGCAATCAGCCCCAGCATTTT. It yields the protein CASSLHTGDGNQPQHF.

This chain connects TRBV5-1 to TRBJ2-7; tentatively, D is TRBD2 (5 bases). The CDR3 is 15 residues long. V was clipped by 4 bases and J by 1 base, with 15 bases between them. Per germline, CDR1 SGHRS and CDR2 YFSETQ. DNA of the CDR3: TGCGCCAGCAGCCCACGGGAAAGGGATTCCTACGAGCAGTACGTC. This gives the protein CASSPRERDSYEQYV.

CDR3 nucleotide sequence: TGTGCCAGCAGTGAATCTAGAGCCCAGTACTTC. Its translation: CASSESRAQYF. The J gene is TRBJ2-5, the V gene TRBV28; D uncertain. The CDR3 is 11 residues long. V was pared by 5 bases and J by 9 bases, with 10 bases between. Germline V CDR1 and CDR2: MDHEN, SYDVKM.

This clone has just one count. This chain links TRBV7-2 with TRBJ1-2, with D possibly matching TRBD1 (5 bases). Per germline, CDR1 SGHTA and CDR2 FQGNSA. Trimming removed 2 bases from V and 0 bases from J, with 10 bases in between. The CDR3 is 15 amino acids. CDR3: CASSLRGSANYGYTF. DNA of the CDR3: TGTGCCAGCAGCTTAAGGGGCAGTGCTAACTATGGCTACACCTTC.

This chain uses TRBV12-3 or TRBV12-4 with TRBJ2-7; D call uncertain. V lost 2 bases and J 2 bases, leaving 7 bases between the germline ends. This CDR3 has 13 residues. DNA for the CDR3: TGTGCCAGCAGTTTAAGTCCAGCCTACGAGCAGTACTTC. Its translation is CASSLSPAYEQYF.

The chain links TRBV27 to TRBJ2-2, with D uncertain. Trimming removed 6 bases from V and 4 bases from J, with 12 bases in between. Germline V CDR1 and CDR2: MNHEY, SMNVEV (reference sequence). The CDR3 consists of 14 residues. In nucleotides, the CDR3 is TGTGCCAGCAGCAAACGGAGCAGCACCGGGGAGCTGTTTTTT. Amino acid sequence: CASSKRSSTGELFF.

J is TRBJ2-5 and V is TRBV5-8, with 8 bases identical to TRBD1. This CDR3 is built from 14 residues. Germline values: CDR1 SGHTS, CDR2 YDEGEE. Germline trimming cut 2 bases from V and 4 bases from J; bases unmatched to any gene: 4. The CDR3 bases are TGTGCCAGCAGCTTTGCCAGGGGGCGAGAGACCCAGTACTTC. Translating it yields CASSFARGRETQYF.

This clone appeared a single time. This chain links TRBV19 with TRBJ1-1, with D tentatively TRBD1 (6 bases). This CDR3 is 14 amino acids long. Per germline, CDR1 LNHDA and CDR2 SQIVND (reference sequence). V dropped 6 bases and J dropped 0 bases, with 11 bases sitting between them. CDR3 region: CASRMDSLNTEAFF. The CDR3 bases are TGTGCCAGTAGGATGGACAGCTTGAACACTGAAGCTTTCTTT.

A single count supports this clone. The chain has TRBV3-1 (or the pseudogene TRBV3-2) and TRBJ2-1; D ambiguous. Germline V gene lookup returns CDR1 LGHDT and CDR2 YNNKEL (reference sequence). The ends were cut back, 4 bases at V and 4 bases at J, with 8 bases in the middle. This CDR3 region has 13 residues. The CDR3 spells CASSPGLYNEQFF. Here the CDR3 DNA reads TGTGCCAGCAGCCCTGGGCTTTACAATGAGCAGTTCTTC.

The genes are TRBV19 and TRBJ2-6; D is possibly TRBD2 (6 bases). Germline lookup yields CDR1 LNHDA and CDR2 SQIVND (reference sequence). V was pared by 1 base and J by 2 bases, with 18 bases between. This CDR3 has 19 amino acids. The CDR3 DNA reads TGTGCCAGTAGTATAGGAACCGGAGGGGTTAAGGCTGGGGCCAACGTCCTGACTTTC. Protein product: CASSIGTGGVKAGANVLTF.

DNA for the CDR3: TGTGCCAGCAGTTTAAGAGACAAAGGGGGTCAGCCCCAGCATTTT. This sequence encodes CASSLRDKGGQPQHF. The gene calls are TRBV28 and TRBJ1-5; D is possibly TRBD1 (6 bases). The CDR3 extends over 15 amino acids. The ends were cut back, 2 bases at V and 6 bases at J, with 14 bases in the middle. The germline V gene encodes CDR1 MDHEN and CDR2 SYDVKM.

V gene TRBV6-1 combines with J gene TRBJ1-6; D unclear. The CDR3 totals 12 residues. V dropped 1 base and J dropped 13 bases, with 8 bases sitting between them. CDR1 and CDR2 (germline): MNHNS, SASEGT. The CDR3 sequence: CASSEGSGPLHF. The CDR3 nucleotides read TGTGCCAGCAGTGAAGGATCGGGTCCCCTCCACTTT.

This chain connects TRBV9 to TRBJ2-1; TRBD2 is a possible D gene (6 bases). V was shortened by 3 bases and J by 5 bases, with 12 bases between the two germline ends. Germline CDR1 and CDR2: SGDLS and YYNGEE. This CDR3 has 14 amino acids. CDR3 nucleotides: TGTGCCAGCAGCGCCTCCCCGGGGGACAATGAGCAGTTCTTC. It encodes CASSASPGDNEQFF.

V and J are TRBV18 and TRBJ1-1, with unresolved D. V was pared by 6 bases and J by 1 base, with 18 bases between. Germline values: CDR1 KGHSH, CDR2 LQKENI. CDR3 length equals 16 residues. The CDR3 DNA reads as TGTGCCAGCTCCCCGCCGGGGTCCTCGAGGAACACTGAAGCTTTCTTT. Translating gives CASSPPGSSRNTEAFF.

This clone occurred once. Other DNA sequences in the same sample also yield this CDR3. The rearrangement links TRBV30 to TRBJ1-1, with a tentative D call TRBD1 (5 bases). V lost 3 bases to trimming and J lost 5 bases, with 13 bases between them. Germline CDR1 reads GTSNPN; CDR2 reads SVGIG (reference sequence). The CDR3 length is 13 residues. This CDR3 reads CAWRNRGGTEAFF. The CDR3 bases are TGTGCCTGGAGGAACCGCGGGGGAACTGAAGCTTTCTTT.

CDR3 protein: CAWSPRETQYF. The CDR3 DNA sequence: TGTGCCTGGAGCCCACGGGAGACCCAGTACTTC. The J gene is TRBJ2-5, the V gene TRBV30; no clear D. Germline V lookup: CDR1 GTSNPN, CDR2 SVGIG (reference sequence). There are 11 residues in the CDR3. V was clipped by 3 bases and J by 5 bases, with 7 bases between them.